The present entry profiles one T cell receptor beta chain with its context. Its matching antigen is unknown. The data were taken from a study of identical twins. A universal primer site was incorporated via template switching, and the cDNA contained unique molecular identifiers. TCRdb re-derived calls from the 5' RACE reads in MiXCR, one entry per CDR3 protein. The data contain a few hundred thousand distinct CDR3 sequences, approximately 10% of them singletons. CDR3 length: 14 residues. The J segment lost 6 bases and the V segment lost 6 bases, leaving 11 bases of the junction unmatched. In germline, CDR1 is DFQATT, CDR2 SNEGSKA (reference sequence). General observations from the study: Within twin pairs, the out-of-frame alpha sequences they shared showed excess low generation probability. Out-of-frame TCR alpha sharing in monozygotic twins exceeded recombination model predictions.

This same sample was also taken into another study, of yellow fever vaccine responses in identical twins.

This chain connects TRBV20-1 to TRBJ2-4, with TRBD2 identical over 7 bases. The sequencing input was PBMCs. This receptor was obtained from a woman between 18 and 29 years old in good health. The CDR3 loop reads CSAGGGRGGNIQYF. The CDR3 nucleotides are TGCAGTGCCGGAGGAGGGAGGGGCGGAAACATTCAGTACTTC.